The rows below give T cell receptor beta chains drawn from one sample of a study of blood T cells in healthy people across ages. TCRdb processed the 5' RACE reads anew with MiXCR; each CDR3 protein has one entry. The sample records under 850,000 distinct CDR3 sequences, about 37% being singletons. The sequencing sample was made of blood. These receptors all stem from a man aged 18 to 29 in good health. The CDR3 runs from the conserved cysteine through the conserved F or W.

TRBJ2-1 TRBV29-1 CSVVPRGYNEQFF
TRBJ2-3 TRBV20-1 CSARQGAGDTQYF
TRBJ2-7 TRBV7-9 CASSLDPGEQYF
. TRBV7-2 CASSLQGGGETQYF
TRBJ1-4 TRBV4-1 CASNLRTGDLGKLFF
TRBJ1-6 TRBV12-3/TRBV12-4 CAVSSTGGRSPLHF
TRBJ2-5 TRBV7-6 CASSPRHTLQETQYF
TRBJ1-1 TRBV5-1 CATRTGALNTEAFF
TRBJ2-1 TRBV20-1 CSASWGDEQFF
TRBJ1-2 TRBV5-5 CASSSPSAGSSYGYTF
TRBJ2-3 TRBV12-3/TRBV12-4 CASRGGDTQYF
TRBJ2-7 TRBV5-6 CASSLDRLSPYEQYF
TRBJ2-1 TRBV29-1 CSVEGDRVDEQFF
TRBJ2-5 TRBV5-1 CASSVDSTPTQYF
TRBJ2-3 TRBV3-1 CASSPRTGNTQYF
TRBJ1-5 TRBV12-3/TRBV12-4 CASSGAGANQPQHF
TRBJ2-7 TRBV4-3 CASSQGAAKYEQYF
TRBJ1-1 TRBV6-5 CASSYFDRGLGTEAFF
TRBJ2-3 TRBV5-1 CASSLVFGAGDTDTQYF
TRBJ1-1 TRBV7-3 CASSPYGDTEAFF
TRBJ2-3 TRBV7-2 CASSPSTGKRDTQYF
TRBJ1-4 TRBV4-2 CASSPASGATNEKLFF
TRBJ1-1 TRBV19 CASSDAVGTEAFF
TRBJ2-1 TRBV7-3 CASSLATGYNNEQFF
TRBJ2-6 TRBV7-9 CASSLEASSGANVLTF
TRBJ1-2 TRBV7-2 CASSPPGQTYGYTF
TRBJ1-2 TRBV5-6 CASSLAGQFGYGYTF
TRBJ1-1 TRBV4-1 CASSQRAGGQNPEAFF
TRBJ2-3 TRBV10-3 CAISSPASGGADTQYF
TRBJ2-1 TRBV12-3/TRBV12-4 CASRAGGNEQFF
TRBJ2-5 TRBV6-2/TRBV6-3 CASRPLQSSDRVPETQYF
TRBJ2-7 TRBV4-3 CASSQGAVKTYEQYF
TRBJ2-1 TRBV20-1 CSAPEKGYNEQFF
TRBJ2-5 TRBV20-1 CSPDRGETQYF
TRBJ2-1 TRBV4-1 CASNPGQSSYNEQFF
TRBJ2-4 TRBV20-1 CSARDLRLAVAKNIQYF
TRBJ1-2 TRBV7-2 CASSFATYGYTF
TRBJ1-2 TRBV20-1 CSARGGPDYGYTF
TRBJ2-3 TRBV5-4 CASSLEPPQDTQYF
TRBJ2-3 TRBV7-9 CASSPQETDGTSTDTQYF
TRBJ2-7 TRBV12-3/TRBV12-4 CASSLKGSGEQYF
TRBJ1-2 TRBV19 CASTISQGHYGYTF
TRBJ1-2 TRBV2 CASRGGQTKPYGYTF
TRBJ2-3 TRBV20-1 CSAKSGGLTSTDTQYF
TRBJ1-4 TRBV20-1 CSALRQGEGEKLFF
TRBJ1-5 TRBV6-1 CASRETNNQPQHF
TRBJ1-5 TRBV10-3 CAISESLSGYSNQPQHF
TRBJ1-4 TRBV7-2 CASGEKLFF
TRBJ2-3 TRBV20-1 CSARGPGGTSDTQYF
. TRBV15 CATSSPQGGYNEQYF
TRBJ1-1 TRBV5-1 CASSSLRGGDAEAFF
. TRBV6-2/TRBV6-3 CASSSRAGGSYEQYF